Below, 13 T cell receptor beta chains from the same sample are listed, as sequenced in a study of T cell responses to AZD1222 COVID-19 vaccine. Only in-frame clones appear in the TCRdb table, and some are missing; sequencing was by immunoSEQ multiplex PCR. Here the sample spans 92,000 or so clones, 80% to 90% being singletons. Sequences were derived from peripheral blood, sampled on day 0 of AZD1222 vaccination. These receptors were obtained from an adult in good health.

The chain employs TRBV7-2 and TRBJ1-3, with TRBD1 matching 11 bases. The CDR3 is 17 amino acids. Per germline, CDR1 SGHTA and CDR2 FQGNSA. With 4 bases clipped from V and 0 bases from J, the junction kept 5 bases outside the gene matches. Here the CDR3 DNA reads TGTGCCAGCAGCTATGGAGGGACAGGGGGCTCTGGAAACACCATATATTTT. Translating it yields CASSYGGTGGSGNTIYF.

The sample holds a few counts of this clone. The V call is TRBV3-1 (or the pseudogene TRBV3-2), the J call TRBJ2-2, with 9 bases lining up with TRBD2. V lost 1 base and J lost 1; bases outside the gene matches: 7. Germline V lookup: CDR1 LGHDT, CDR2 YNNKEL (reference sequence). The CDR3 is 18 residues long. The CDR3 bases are TGTGCCAGCAGCCAAGCCCGAGGAGCGGGGGGGAACACCGGGGAGCTGTTTTTT. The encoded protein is CASSQARGAGGNTGELFF.

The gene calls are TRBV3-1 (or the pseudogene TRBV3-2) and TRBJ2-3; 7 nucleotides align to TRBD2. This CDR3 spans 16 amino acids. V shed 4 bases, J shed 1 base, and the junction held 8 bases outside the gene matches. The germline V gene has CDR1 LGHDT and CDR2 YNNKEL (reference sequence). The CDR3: CASSPRRLAGTDTQYF. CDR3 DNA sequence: TGTGCCAGCAGCCCCCGCAGGCTAGCGGGCACAGATACGCAGTATTTT.

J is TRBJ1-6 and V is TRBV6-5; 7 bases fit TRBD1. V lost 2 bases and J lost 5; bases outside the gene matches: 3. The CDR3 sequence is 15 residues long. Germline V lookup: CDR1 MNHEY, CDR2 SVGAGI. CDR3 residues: CASSYEGAHNSPLHF. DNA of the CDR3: TGTGCCAGCAGTTACGAGGGGGCGCATAATTCACCCCTCCACTTT.

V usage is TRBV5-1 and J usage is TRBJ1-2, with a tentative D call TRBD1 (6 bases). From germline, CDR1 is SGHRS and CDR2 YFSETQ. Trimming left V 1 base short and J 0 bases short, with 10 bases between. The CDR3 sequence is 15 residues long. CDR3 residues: CASSLRGDANYGYTF. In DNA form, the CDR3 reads TGCGCCAGCAGCTTGAGGGGGGATGCTAACTATGGCTACACCTTC.

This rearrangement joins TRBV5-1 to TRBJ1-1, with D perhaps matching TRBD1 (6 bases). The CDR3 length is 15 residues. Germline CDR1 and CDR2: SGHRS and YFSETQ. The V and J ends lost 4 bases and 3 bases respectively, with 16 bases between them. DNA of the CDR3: TGCGCCAGCAGCGGAGCCTACAGGGAAGACACTGAAGCTTTCTTT. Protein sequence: CASSGAYREDTEAFF.

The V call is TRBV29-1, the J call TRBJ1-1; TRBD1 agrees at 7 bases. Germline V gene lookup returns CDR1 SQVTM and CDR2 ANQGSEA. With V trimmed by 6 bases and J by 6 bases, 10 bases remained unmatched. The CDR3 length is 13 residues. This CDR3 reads CSVLGQVGAEAFF. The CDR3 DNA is TGCAGCGTCCTTGGACAGGTGGGCGCTGAAGCTTTCTTT.

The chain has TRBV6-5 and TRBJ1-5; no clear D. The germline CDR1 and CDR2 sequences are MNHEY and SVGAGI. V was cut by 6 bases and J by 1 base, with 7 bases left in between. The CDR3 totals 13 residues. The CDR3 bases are TGTGCCAGCAGACTAGGGAGCAATCAGCCCCAGCATTTT. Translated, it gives CASRLGSNQPQHF.

CDR3 sequence (DNA): TGTGCCACCAGCAGAGAGCCGCGGGGATACACTGAAGCTTTCTTT. This gives the protein CATSREPRGYTEAFF. The chain combines TRBV15 with TRBJ1-1; no reliable D call. Germline CDR1 LNHNV, CDR2 YYDKDF (reference sequence). This CDR3 is 15 amino acids long. With 0 bases removed from V and 3 bases from J, the gap between germline ends came to 11 bases.

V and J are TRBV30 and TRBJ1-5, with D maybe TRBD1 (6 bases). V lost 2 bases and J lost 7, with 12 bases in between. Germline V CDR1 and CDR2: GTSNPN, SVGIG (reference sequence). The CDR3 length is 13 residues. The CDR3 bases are TGTGCCTGGAGTAGGGGGGCTAAACAGCCCCAGCATTTT. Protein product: CAWSRGAKQPQHF.

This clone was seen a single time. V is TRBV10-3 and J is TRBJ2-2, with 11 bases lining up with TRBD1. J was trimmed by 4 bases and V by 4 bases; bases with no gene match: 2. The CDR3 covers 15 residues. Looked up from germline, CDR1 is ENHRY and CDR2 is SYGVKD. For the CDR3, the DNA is TGTGCCATCAGTGGGGACAGGGGGGTCACCGGGGAGCTGTTTTTT. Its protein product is CAISGDRGVTGELFF.

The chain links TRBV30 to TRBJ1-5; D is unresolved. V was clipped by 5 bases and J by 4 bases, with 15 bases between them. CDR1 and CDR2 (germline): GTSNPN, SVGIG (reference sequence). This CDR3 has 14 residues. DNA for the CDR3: TGTGCCTGGGGCGACACGGTTGGGAATCAGCCCCAGCATTTT. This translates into CAWGDTVGNQPQHF.

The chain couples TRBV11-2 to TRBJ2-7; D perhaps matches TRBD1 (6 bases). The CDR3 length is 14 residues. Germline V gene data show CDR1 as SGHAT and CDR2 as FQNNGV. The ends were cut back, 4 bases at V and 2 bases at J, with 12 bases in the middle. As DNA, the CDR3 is TGTGCCAGCAGCTCGAGCAGGGGCCCCTACGAGCAGTACTTC. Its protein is CASSSSRGPYEQYF.